The 9 T cell receptor beta chains in this list originate from one sample, sequenced in a study of TIL therapy for anti-PD-1-resistant metastatic lung cancer. The libraries were made with immunoSEQ v3. Libraries were prepared by immunoSEQ multiplex PCR; TCRdb keeps only in-frame clonotypes and omits some of them. This sample yields around 19,000 clones, of which about 83% are seen a single time; 2% to 2.5% belongs to the top ten. Documented time point: pre-treatment sample, taken before nivolumab and TIL therapy. The source was blood, collected at baseline. These receptors all come from a person aged 25-85 years with non-small cell lung cancer.

This chain connects TRBV11-2 to TRBJ1-2; possible D gene TRBD1, 6 bases. Trimming left V 5 bases short and J 4 bases short, with 17 bases between. From germline, CDR1 is SGHAT and CDR2 FQNNGV. CDR3 length: 15 residues. CDR3 residues: CASSPKNRETYGYTF. The CDR3 region has the DNA TGTGCCAGCAGCCCTAAAAACAGGGAAACCTATGGCTACACCTTC.

V gene TRBV9 combines with J gene TRBJ2-1; possible D gene TRBD1, 6 bases. Germline-derived CDR1 and CDR2 are SGDLS and YYNGEE. This CDR3 has 13 amino acids. V was clipped by 6 bases and J by 6 bases, with 13 bases between them. CDR3 coding DNA: TGTGCCAGCAATAACAGGGTGGGCAATGAGCAGTTCTTC. This encodes CASNNRVGNEQFF.

CDR3 protein: CASSNGGSTDTQYF. The CDR3 DNA reads as TGTGCCAGTAGTAACGGCGGGAGTACAGATACGCAGTATTTT. V is TRBV19 and J is TRBJ2-3, with 7 bases matching TRBD2. The CDR3 runs 14 residues. Germline trimming cut 4 bases from V and 3 bases from J; bases unmatched to any gene: 4. From germline, CDR1 is LNHDA and CDR2 SQIVND (reference sequence).

The rearrangement uses TRBV18 and TRBJ1-4, with D hard to call. Trimming removed 2 bases at V and 1 base at J, with 2 bases between. The germline V gene has CDR1 KGHSH and CDR2 LQKENI. The CDR3 loop spans 13 amino acids. The CDR3 spells CASSPGTNEKLFF. Written as DNA, the CDR3 is TGTGCCAGCTCACCAGGAACTAATGAAAAACTGTTTTTT.

V gene TRBV4-3 combines with J gene TRBJ2-7, with 7 nucleotides matching TRBD2. Germline-derived CDR1 and CDR2 are LGHNA and YSLEER. With 4 bases clipped from V and 3 bases from J, the junction kept 9 bases outside the gene matches. The CDR3 spans 15 residues. CDR3 residues: CASSLQESGVYEQYF. CDR3 DNA sequence: TGCGCCAGCAGCCTCCAAGAGAGCGGGGTCTACGAGCAGTACTTC.

V and J are TRBV25-1 and TRBJ2-3, with 9 bases lining up with TRBD2. V gave up 2 bases and J gave up 4 bases; unmatched junction bases: 10. The CDR3 sequence is 17 residues long. The germline gives CDR1 MGHDK, CDR2 SYGVNS. CDR3 nucleotides: TGTGCCAGCAGTGAAAAGCGAGTAGCGGGGGTCGCAGATACGCAGTATTTT. Its protein product is CASSEKRVAGVADTQYF.

The gene calls are TRBV20-1 and TRBJ2-1, with D hard to call. V gave up 3 bases and J gave up 8 bases, with 5 bases separating them. The germline V gene has CDR1 DFQATT and CDR2 SNEGSKA (reference sequence). This CDR3 has 10 residues. CDR3 sequence (DNA): TGCAGTGCTAGCAAGTATGAGCAGTTCTTC. It translates to CSASKYEQFF.

The sample holds a few counts of this clone. One junction end does not reproduce the germline sequence, and a read error may be involved. The V and J genes are TRBV25-1 and TRBJ1-3; possible D gene TRBD1, 5 bases. The CDR3 contains 10 residues. Germline values: CDR1 MGHDK, CDR2 SYGVNS. CDR3 region: CAAGPTGGVF. CDR3 nucleotide sequence: TGTGCAGCAGGGCCCACGGGCGGAGTGTTT.

The V call is TRBV28, the J call TRBJ1-6, with D unclear. The CDR3 has 11 residues. The V gene's germline CDR1 is MDHEN and CDR2 SYDVKM. The ends were cut back, 5 bases at V and 7 bases at J, with 3 bases in the middle. The CDR3 is CASSGNSPLHF. CDR3 bases: TGTGCCAGCAGTGGGAATTCACCCCTCCACTTT.